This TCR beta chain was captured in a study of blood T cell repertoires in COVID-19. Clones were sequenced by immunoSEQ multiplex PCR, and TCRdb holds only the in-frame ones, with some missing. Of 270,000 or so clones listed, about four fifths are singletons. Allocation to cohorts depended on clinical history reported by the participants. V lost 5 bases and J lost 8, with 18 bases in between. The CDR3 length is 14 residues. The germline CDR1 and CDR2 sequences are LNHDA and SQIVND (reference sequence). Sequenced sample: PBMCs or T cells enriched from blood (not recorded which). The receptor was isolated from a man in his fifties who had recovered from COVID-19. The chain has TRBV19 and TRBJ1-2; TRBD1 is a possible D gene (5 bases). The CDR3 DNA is TGTGCCAGTAGTGGCACAGGCTTTCTATGGGGCTACACCTTC. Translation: CASSGTGFLWGYTF.